This T cell receptor gamma chain was recovered during a study of gammadelta T cells in human blood. Judged by abundance, this clone is large. Antigen: not known. J was trimmed by 6 bases and V by 2 bases; bases with no gene match: 1. The CDR3 sequence is 15 residues long. The germline V gene encodes CDR1 GITISATS and CDR2 ISYDGTV (reference sequence). TCRdb reprocessed the RT-PCR reads through CATT. Among roughly 170 gamma-chain clones listed, around 2.8% were seen once. Study-level findings and limits: Microbial exposure appeared to drive polyclonal γδ T cell expansion after birth.

Sequencing was performed on Vgamma9Vdelta2 gamma-delta T cells from infant blood. This chain joins TRGV9 and TRGJP. This TCR came from a human donor. The CDR3 here is CALWEAELGKKIKVF. The CDR3 nucleotides are TGTGCCTTGTGGGAGGCAGAGTTGGGCAAAAAAATCAAGGTATTT.